Below, 16 T cell receptor beta chains from the same sample are listed, as sequenced in a study of blood T cell repertoires in COVID-19. Some clones are missing from TCRdb's copy, which holds only in-frame ones; the method was immunoSEQ multiplex PCR. The table records roughly 33,000 clones, more than 75% of them present only once. The material sequenced was peripheral blood. The receptor set was obtained from a woman in her sixties with acute or convalescent COVID-19.

This clone was detected only once. The J gene is TRBJ1-5, the V gene TRBV5-6; no clear D. V was shortened by 0 bases and J by 7 bases, with 11 bases between the two germline ends. CDR3 length equals 14 residues. The germline gives CDR1 SGHDT, CDR2 YYEEEE. CDR3 coding DNA: TGTGCCAGCAGCTTGGAGCGGGGTGGGCAGCCCCAGCATTTT. Protein product: CASSLERGGQPQHF.

This clone was picked up a small number of times. The rearrangement links TRBV10-3 to TRBJ1-5; 10 bases map to TRBD1. Germline V lookup: CDR1 ENHRY, CDR2 SYGVKD. The CDR3 loop spans 16 amino acids. J gave up 2 bases and V 2 bases, and 3 bases lay outside the gene matches. CDR3: CAISEGQGGGNQPQHF. CDR3 coding DNA: TGTGCCATCAGTGAGGGACAGGGGGGAGGCAATCAGCCCCAGCATTTT.

This rearrangement joins TRBV5-1 to TRBJ1-2, with 8 positions matching TRBD1. V lost 0 bases and J lost 8; bases outside the gene matches: 9. Per the germline V gene, CDR1 is SGHRS and CDR2 is YFSETQ. There are 15 residues in the CDR3. The CDR3 DNA reads TGCGCCAGCAGCTTGGGACAGGGGCCGAGTTTGGGCTACACCTTC. It codes for CASSLGQGPSLGYTF.

This rearrangement joins TRBV30 to TRBJ2-1; D is undetermined. Germline CDR1 GTSNPN, CDR2 SVGIG (reference sequence). The CDR3 is 12 amino acids. V lost 1 base and J 8 bases, leaving 9 bases between the germline ends. The CDR3 loop reads CAWSGTMDEQFF. The CDR3 DNA follows: TGTGCCTGGAGTGGCACAATGGATGAGCAGTTCTTC.

This chain links TRBV11-2 with TRBJ2-2; 10 nucleotides agree with TRBD2. V was clipped by 5 bases and J by 6 bases; unmatched bases: 3. The CDR3 loop spans 14 amino acids. Germline V gives CDR1 SGHAT, CDR2 FQNNGV. The CDR3 spells CASSQRGGAGELFF. The CDR3 region has the DNA TGTGCCAGCAGCCAGCGGGGGGGGGCCGGGGAGCTGTTTTTT.

The V and J genes are TRBV2 and TRBJ2-2, with 9 nucleotides matching TRBD1. This CDR3 contains 14 residues. Trimming took 6 bases from V and 7 from J; bases not matched to a gene: 6. The germline gives CDR1 SNHLY, CDR2 FYNNEI. CDR3 region: CASRTGQGVGELFF. The CDR3 nucleotides read TGTGCCAGCAGGACGGGACAGGGAGTCGGGGAGCTGTTTTTT. Complete variable domain (other parts from reference TRBV2 and TRBJ2-2): EPEVTQTPSHQVTQMGQEVILRCVPISNHLYFYWYRQILGQKVEFLVSFYNNEISEKSEIFDDQFSVERPDGSNFTLKIRSTKLEDSAMYFCASRTGQGVGELFFGEGSRLTVL.

The J gene is TRBJ1-2, the V gene TRBV4-1; D ambiguous. The germline CDR1 and CDR2 sequences are MGHRA and YSYEKL. Trimming pared 0 bases from V and 1 base from J, leaving 6 bases between. The CDR3 totals 14 residues. The CDR3 protein is CASSQDGFNYGYTF. Written as DNA, the CDR3 is TGCGCCAGCAGCCAAGACGGGTTTAACTATGGCTACACCTTC.

J is TRBJ1-6 and V is TRBV5-1, with D possibly TRBD1 on 5 matching bases. Deletions cut 3 bases from V and 5 bases from J, with 9 bases between. Germline CDR1 and CDR2: SGHRS and YFSETQ. CDR3 size: 14 residues. DNA of the CDR3: TGCGCCAGCAGCTCGACAGAGAATAATTCACCCCTCCACTTT. This encodes CASSSTENNSPLHF.

The chain recombines TRBV7-2 with TRBJ1-3, with unresolved D. The germline V and J ends were trimmed by 2 bases and 0 bases, with 17 bases remaining between them. Germline CDR1 reads SGHTA; CDR2 reads FQGNSA. The CDR3 runs to 18 residues. The CDR3 loop reads CASSLSTVGPLSGNTIYF. The CDR3 DNA reads as TGTGCCAGCAGCTTATCGACGGTGGGCCCCCTCTCTGGAAACACCATATATTTT.

The chain joins TRBV28 to TRBJ1-1; TRBD1 might be the D (6 bases). The CDR3 is made up of 15 amino acids. Per the germline V gene, CDR1 is MDHEN and CDR2 is SYDVKM. Trimming left V 2 bases short and J 8 bases short, with 18 bases between. CDR3 sequence reads: CASSLGGGTQGEAFF. The CDR3 DNA is TGTGCCAGCAGTTTAGGAGGAGGAACACAGGGCGAAGCTTTCTTT.

The chain combines TRBV19 with TRBJ1-2, with D perhaps matching TRBD1 (5 bases). Trimming cost V 2 bases and J 1 base, with 14 bases left between them. The CDR3 contains 16 residues. Germline lookup yields CDR1 LNHDA and CDR2 SQIVND (reference sequence). CDR3 amino acids: CASSIIDDSFNYGYTF. CDR3 sequence (DNA): TGTGCCAGTAGTATAATTGATGACAGTTTTAACTATGGCTACACCTTC.

The sample holds one count of this clone. The chain has TRBV18 and TRBJ1-1, with 9 positions matching TRBD1. V lost 5 bases and J lost 3; bases outside the gene matches: 7. Germline values: CDR1 KGHSH, CDR2 LQKENI. The CDR3 covers 15 residues. CDR3 nucleotides: TGTGCCAGCTCAGCCGCGACAGGGGGACACACTGAAGCTTTCTTT. Amino acids: CASSAATGGHTEAFF.

CDR3 in amino acids: CASSQAGTGGSYGYTF. CDR3 coding DNA: TGTGCCAGCTCCCAGGCCGGGACAGGGGGCTCATATGGCTACACCTTC. The genes are TRBV18 and TRBJ1-2; 12 bases are a match to TRBD1. V trimming: 6 bases; J trimming: 5 bases; junction bases outside the gene matches: 10. Germline CDR1 and CDR2: KGHSH and LQKENI. The CDR3 has 16 residues.

This chain links TRBV5-4 with TRBJ2-2, with TRBD1 matching over 8 bases. V shed 0 bases, J shed 5 bases, and the junction held 6 bases outside the gene matches. The V gene's germline CDR1 is SGHNT and CDR2 YYREEE (reference sequence). This CDR3 comprises 16 residues. The CDR3 bases are TGTGCCAGCAGCTTGGGGGCGGACAGGGAGACCGGGGAGCTGTTTTTT. It specifies CASSLGADRETGELFF.

The chain recombines TRBV18 with TRBJ1-4; 8 bases agree with TRBD1. Germline trimming cut 3 bases from V and 5 bases from J; bases unmatched to any gene: 5. Germline V gives CDR1 KGHSH, CDR2 LQKENI. CDR3 length: 15 residues. The CDR3 loop is CASSPPDRENEKLFF. CDR3 DNA sequence: TGTGCCAGCTCACCGCCGGACAGGGAGAATGAAAAACTGTTTTTT.

The gene calls are TRBV27 and TRBJ2-3; 8 bases match TRBD1. Germline V gene sequence: CDR1 MNHEY, CDR2 SMNVEV (reference sequence). V lost 2 bases to trimming and J lost 5 bases; unmatched junction nucleotides: 3. CDR3 length: 14 residues. The DNA for the CDR3 is TGTGCCAGCAGTTTAAACAGGGGGGTAGATACGCAGTATTTT. Translation: CASSLNRGVDTQYF.